A single sample is the source of the 27 T cell receptor beta chains below, sequenced in a study of T-cell reconstitution after alpha-beta-depleted transplantation in children. Unique molecular identifiers were incorporated during preparation of the TCRbeta library. MiXCR, applied by TCRdb to the PCR reads, yields one record per CDR3 protein. The table records fewer than 550,000 distinct CDR3 sequences, 15% to 20% of them present only once. The sample consisted of PBMCs, mostly from graft donor cells, taken 360 days after TCRalphabeta/CD19-depleted stem cell transplant. Receptors originate from a boy younger than two who had a stem cell transplant for Wiskott-Aldrich syndrome, so the T cells may come from the graft donor.

This clonotype was observed a few times. CDR3 in DNA: TGCGCCAGCAGTCGGACCGACAGGGGCTCACCCCTCCACTTT. Residues: CASSRTDRGSPLHF. The rearrangement links TRBV10-1 to TRBJ1-6; 8 bases are shared with TRBD1. The CDR3 has 14 amino acids. From germline, CDR1 is WNHNN and CDR2 SYGVQD (reference sequence). V was clipped by 5 bases and J by 10 bases; unmatched bases: 7.

J is TRBJ2-7 and V is TRBV6-5; D gene ambiguous. Germline V gene sequence: CDR1 MNHEY, CDR2 SVGAGI. The CDR3 has 13 residues. Trimming removed 2 bases from V and 1 base from J, with 6 bases in between. The CDR3 region has the DNA TGTGCCAGCAGTTACCTGGCGTCCTACGAGCAGTACTTC. Its protein is CASSYLASYEQYF.

The gene calls are TRBV9 and TRBJ2-7, with unresolved D. This CDR3 region has 15 residues. Germline V gene lookup returns CDR1 SGDLS and CDR2 YYNGEE. V was cut by 0 bases and J by 1 base, with 11 bases left in between. CDR3 amino acids: CASSVDAFPSYEQYF. As DNA, the CDR3 is TGTGCCAGCAGCGTAGACGCGTTCCCGTCCTACGAGCAGTACTTC.

This clonotype was recorded a few times. This rearrangement joins TRBV10-3 to TRBJ2-3; D is unclear. The CDR3 sequence is 13 residues long. Germline V CDR1 and CDR2: ENHRY, SYGVKD. V shed 6 bases and J shed 3 bases, with 10 bases lying between them. CDR3 DNA: TGTGCCATCAGCGAAAAGGAAACAGATACGCAGTATTTT. It yields the protein CAISEKETDTQYF.

In this sample, this clonotype turned up once. V is TRBV3-1 and J is TRBJ2-3, with D perhaps matching TRBD1 (6 bases). Germline values: CDR1 LGHDT, CDR2 YNNKEL (reference sequence). This CDR3 has 13 amino acids. V was trimmed by 4 bases and J by 8 bases, leaving 13 bases between them. The CDR3 DNA is TGTGCCAGCAGCCCCGACAGGCTCGGTACGCAGTATTTT. Translating it yields CASSPDRLGTQYF.

V is TRBV5-1 and J is TRBJ2-1; 7 bases map to TRBD1. The CDR3 totals 15 residues. J gave up 2 bases and V 5 bases, and 7 bases lay outside the gene matches. The germline CDR1 and CDR2 sequences are SGHRS and YFSETQ. The CDR3 coding sequence is TGCGCCAGCAGGCCCAGGGGGTCCGCCTACAATGAGCAGTTCTTC. Protein sequence: CASRPRGSAYNEQFF.

This clonotype has more than one count but fewer than ten. The chain links TRBV14 to TRBJ2-2; D is ambiguous. CDR1 and CDR2 from the germline V gene are SGHDN and FVKESK. Trimming removed 4 bases at V and 0 bases at J, with 18 bases between. The CDR3 contains 18 residues. The CDR3 DNA reads as TGTGCCAGCAGCCGAACCCGATTTAGCTATTCGAACACCGGGGAGCTGTTTTTT. As protein: CASSRTRFSYSNTGELFF.

The chain has TRBV12-3 or TRBV12-4 and TRBJ1-5, with TRBD1 as a possible D gene (6 bases). The length of the CDR3 is 14 residues. The germline V and J ends were trimmed by 7 bases and 6 bases, with 16 bases remaining between them. DNA of the CDR3: TGTGCCAGCACCCTAGCGGGGGGCGGTCAGCCCCAGCATTTT. Translated: CASTLAGGGQPQHF.

The rearrangement links TRBV18 to TRBJ2-3, with TRBD2 as a possible D gene (6 bases). This CDR3 region has 13 residues. Trimming stripped 6 bases from V and 8 bases from J, with 15 bases between. Germline lookup yields CDR1 KGHSH and CDR2 LQKENI. Written as DNA, the CDR3 is TGTGCCAGCTCCCCATGGAGGGGACTTACGCAGTATTTT. Translated: CASSPWRGLTQYF.

This chain uses TRBV12-3 or TRBV12-4 with TRBJ2-3; 10 positions agree with TRBD2. The CDR3 spans 15 residues. After removal of 6 bases from V and 4 bases from J, the junction contained 7 bases not matched to a gene. This CDR3 reads CASRRSGGRADTQYF. The CDR3 DNA reads as TGTGCCAGCAGACGTAGCGGGGGGCGGGCAGATACGCAGTATTTT.

The chain uses TRBV7-6 and TRBJ2-1; 7 positions agree with TRBD2. This CDR3 spans 17 amino acids. The V segment lost 5 bases and the J segment 3 bases; nucleotides outside the gene matches: 13. From germline, CDR1 is SGHVS and CDR2 FNYEAQ. The CDR3 reads CASSRKTGTTFYNEQFF. The DNA for the CDR3 is TGTGCCAGCAGCCGCAAGACCGGGACTACTTTCTACAATGAGCAGTTCTTC.

This chain joins TRBV20-1 and TRBJ2-7; 7 positions agree with TRBD1. V lost 4 bases, J lost 0 bases, and 6 bases stayed unmatched. The germline V gene has CDR1 DFQATT and CDR2 SNEGSKA (reference sequence). The CDR3 is 14 amino acids. The CDR3 nucleotides are TGCAGTGCTAACCGGGACAGCGTCTCCTACGAGCAGTACTTC. It is translated as CSANRDSVSYEQYF.

The chain joins TRBV7-2 to TRBJ2-4; unclear D gene. Germline V lookup: CDR1 SGHTA, CDR2 FQGNSA. V lost 2 bases to trimming and J lost 4 bases, with 9 bases between them. This CDR3 is built from 14 residues. CDR3 residues: CASSLRVGKNIQYF. The CDR3 DNA reads as TGTGCCAGCAGCTTAAGGGTGGGAAAAAACATTCAGTACTTC.

The J gene is TRBJ2-3, the V gene TRBV10-2, with 11 bases lining up with TRBD2. CDR3 length equals 17 residues. In germline, CDR1 is WSHSY, CDR2 SAAADI. V was clipped by 8 bases and J by 3 bases; unmatched bases: 13. The CDR3 here is CASAGTLAGGPTDTQYF. Written as DNA, the CDR3 is TGCGCCAGCGCCGGCACCTTAGCGGGAGGGCCTACAGATACGCAGTATTTT.

In this sample, this clonotype turned up a few times. The chain links TRBV5-5 to TRBJ2-7; possible D gene TRBD2, 5 bases. This CDR3 is 13 amino acids long. V was cut by 5 bases and J by 0 bases, with 9 bases left in between. Germline V gene sequence: CDR1 SGHKS, CDR2 YYEKEE (reference sequence). The chain's CDR3 is CASRDYRSYEQYF. The DNA for the CDR3 is TGTGCCAGCAGAGACTATCGCTCCTACGAGCAGTACTTC.

This clonotype has more than one count but fewer than ten. The chain couples TRBV7-9 to TRBJ1-1; D ambiguous. Trimming pared 5 bases from V and 0 bases from J, leaving 10 bases between. The CDR3 contains 14 residues. Germline CDR1 SEHNR, CDR2 FQNEAQ (reference sequence). The CDR3 region is CASSQGRLNTEAFF. CDR3 bases: TGTGCCAGCAGCCAAGGGCGGTTGAACACTGAAGCTTTCTTT.

The chain couples TRBV14 to TRBJ2-4; possibly TRBD1 or TRBD2 for D (6 bases each). Per the germline V gene, CDR1 is SGHDN and CDR2 is FVKESK. The ends were cut back, 4 bases at V and 6 bases at J, with 16 bases in the middle. The CDR3 is 15 residues long. The CDR3 is CASSLLGGLGNIQYF. The DNA of the CDR3 is TGTGCCAGCAGCCTCTTAGGGGGGTTGGGAAACATTCAGTACTTC. Supplemented by reference TRBV14 and TRBJ2-4, the full variable domain reads EAGVTQFPSHSVIEKGQTVTLRCDPISGHDNLYWYRRVMGKEIKFLLHFVKESKQDESGMPNNRFLAERTGGTYSTLKVQPAELEDSGVYFCASSLLGGLGNIQYFGAGTRLSVL.

J is TRBJ2-7 and V is TRBV7-2, with TRBD2 identical over 10 bases. The CDR3 is made up of 16 amino acids. CDR1 SGHTA and CDR2 FQGNSA come from the germline V gene. V lost 4 bases, J lost 5 bases, and 11 bases stayed unmatched. CDR3 protein: CASSWASGGPEHEQYF. CDR3 bases: TGTGCCAGCAGCTGGGCTAGCGGGGGACCAGAGCACGAGCAGTACTTC.

This clonotype has a handful of counts. The chain uses TRBV2 and TRBJ2-5; D remains ambiguous. Looked up from germline, CDR1 is SNHLY and CDR2 is FYNNEI. The CDR3 consists of 15 residues. Between the trimmed V and J ends, which lost 3 bases and 0 bases, there was a span of 11 bases. The CDR3 bases are TGTGCCAGCAGTGATAGGTCCAGCCACCAAGAGACCCAGTACTTC. Translated: CASSDRSSHQETQYF.

The CDR3 region is CASSLAGGRRETQYF. The CDR3 nucleotides are TGCGCCAGCAGCTTGGCCGGGGGGCGACGAGAGACCCAGTACTTC. The chain has TRBV5-1 and TRBJ2-5; a weak D match, TRBD2 (7 bases). V was cut by 0 bases and J by 4 bases, with 13 bases left in between. CDR1 and CDR2 from the germline V gene are SGHRS and YFSETQ. The CDR3 loop spans 15 amino acids.

This clonotype was counted a few times. V is TRBV10-3 and J is TRBJ2-7; 11 nucleotides match TRBD2. The CDR3 contains 13 residues. The trim removed 7 bases at V and 6 bases at J, leaving 5 bases unmatched. Germline CDR1 reads ENHRY; CDR2 reads SYGVKD. CDR3 region: CAITPGLAVEQYF. DNA of the CDR3: TGTGCCATCACTCCGGGACTAGCGGTCGAGCAGTACTTC.

This clonotype showed up just a few times. The rearrangement links TRBV18 to TRBJ2-7; D not resolved. CDR1 and CDR2 (germline): KGHSH, LQKENI. V was pared by 0 bases and J by 5 bases, with 8 bases between. There are 13 residues in the CDR3. CDR3: CASSPPIRHEQYF. The CDR3 DNA sequence: TGTGCCAGCTCACCACCCATACGACACGAGCAGTACTTC.

This chain links TRBV29-1 with TRBJ2-7, with D perhaps matching TRBD1 (5 bases). Trimming took off 7 bases at V and 3 bases at J, with 13 bases between the two ends. The CDR3 sequence is 12 residues long. Per germline, CDR1 SQVTM and CDR2 ANQGSEA. CDR3 DNA sequence: TGCAGCGCCGCGGACAATGTCTACGAGCAGTACTTC. It codes for CSAADNVYEQYF.

This clonotype was found a few times. The chain combines TRBV7-2 with TRBJ2-7; 9 bases line up with TRBD1. Germline V gene data show CDR1 as SGHTA and CDR2 as FQGNSA. The CDR3 covers 14 residues. V lost 7 bases, J lost 3 bases, and 7 bases stayed unmatched. CDR3 protein: CASTIKTGGYEQYF. Written as DNA, the CDR3 is TGTGCCAGCACCATAAAGACAGGGGGCTACGAGCAGTACTTC.

In its sample, this clonotype was seen a few times. The chain carries TRBV5-1 and TRBJ1-2; 10 bases map to TRBD1. V gave up 7 bases and J gave up 7 bases; unmatched junction bases: 7. Per germline, CDR1 SGHRS and CDR2 YFSETQ. The CDR3 runs to 13 residues. CDR3 sequence reads: CASGQGDGGGYTF. As DNA, the CDR3 is TGCGCCAGCGGACAGGGGGATGGCGGTGGCTACACCTTC. The full variable domain, its missing parts supplied by reference TRBV5-1 and TRBJ1-2, is KAGVTQTPRYLIKTRGQQVTLSCSPISGHRSVSWYQQTPGQGLQFLFEYFSETQRNKGNFPGRFSGRQFSNSRSEMNVSTLELGDSALYLCASGQGDGGGYTFGSGTRLTVV.

This chain connects TRBV7-2 to TRBJ2-5, with TRBD1 as a possible D gene (5 bases). Trimming removed 5 bases from V and 4 bases from J, with 8 bases in between. CDR1 and CDR2 from the germline V gene are SGHTA and FQGNSA. The CDR3 length is 12 residues. The CDR3 DNA sequence: TGTGCCAGCAGCACCAGGGTAGAGACCCAGTACTTC. Translating it yields CASSTRVETQYF.

V usage is TRBV10-3 and J usage is TRBJ2-1; no reliable D call. Trimming left V 2 bases short and J 7 bases short, with 9 bases between. Germline V CDR1 and CDR2: ENHRY, SYGVKD. This CDR3 has 13 amino acids. Here the CDR3 reads CAISEDRDNEQFF. The CDR3 coding sequence is TGTGCCATCAGTGAGGATAGGGATAATGAGCAGTTCTTC.